This T cell receptor (beta chain) was identified during a study of blood T cell repertoires in COVID-19. Overall study: From the United States, Italy and Spain came samples of acute and convalescent COVID-19. Sources were T cells, B-cell-depleted T cells, or PBMCs; the material itself was cDNA or gDNA.

The CDR3 runs to 15 residues. V lost 6 bases to trimming and J lost 1 base, with 15 bases between them. Germline V gene data show CDR1 as SGHAT and CDR2 as FQNNGV. Original processing notes: Amplification of reference gene primers was used by the study to estimate nucleated cell counts. TCRdb keeps only in-frame clones here, not all; method: immunoSEQ multiplex PCR. V, J and clone size are those of that table, while D and trimming were read from the DNA. The sample lists about 36,000 clones, 90% seen once, with 25% to 30% in the top ten. Sequenced: peripheral blood. The TCR sequence derives from a man in his sixties with active or convalescent COVID-19. This chain links TRBV11-2 with TRBJ1-1; D is uncertain. The CDR3 loop is CASRQSAQKNTEAFF. CDR3 bases: TGTGCCAGCAGGCAAAGTGCACAGAAGAACACTGAAGCTTTCTTT.